These 9 T cell receptor beta chains came from one sample sequenced in a study of CXCR3-negative and CXCR3-positive naive CD8 T cells. Regarding the study as a whole: In CXCR3-positive naive cells, the TRB CDR3s were more hydrophobic than in CXCR3-negative naive cells.

The antigens these receptors bind are not known. UMI-labeled TRB cDNA libraries were prepared by 5' RACE. TCRdb re-called the 5' RACE reads and shows each CDR3 protein once, DNA omitted. There are around 150,000 distinct CDR3 sequences in the sample, with over 0.35% held by the top ten. The sample comprised naive CXCR3+ CD8+ T cells from blood. Described subset: CD45RO-CCR7+CD27+CD95- naive CD8+ T cells expressing CXCR3 (TNR3+). All receptors come from a human donor in good health. Some clones in this sample may be carry-over from other donors' samples.

The chain recombines TRBV6-6 with TRBJ2-5; the D call of TRBD2 rests on TCRdb alone, since no DNA is present to check it. The CDR3 is 17 residues long. Germline CDR1 and CDR2: MNHNY and SVGAGI (reference sequence). Here the CDR3 reads CASSYPGTSDFQETQYF.

The chain's CDR3 is CASSLASGPANEQYF. The rearrangement joins TRBV7-2 to TRBJ2-7; TCRdb selects TRBD2, and the lack of DNA leaves this call unchecked. This CDR3 region has 15 residues. Germline V gene sequence: CDR1 SGHTA, CDR2 FQGNSA.

The chain employs TRBV5-6 and TRBJ1-2. Per the germline V gene, CDR1 is SGHDT and CDR2 is YYEEEE. The CDR3 is 16 residues long. The CDR3 sequence: CASSQPSRGTADGYTF. Looking up the rest from reference TRBV5-6 and TRBJ1-2 gives the full variable domain: DAGVTQSPTHLIKTRGQQVTLRCSPKSGHDTVSWYQQALGQGPQFIFQYYEEEERQRGNFPDRFSGHQFPNYSSELNVNALLLGDSALYLCASSQPSRGTADGYTFGSGTRLTVV.

The CDR3 loop reads CASSLAAWTSGEEETQYF. This chain connects TRBV11-3 to TRBJ2-5; TCRdb's assignment of TRBD2 cannot be checked, as there is no DNA. The CDR3 spans 18 residues. In germline, CDR1 is SGHNT, CDR2 YENEEA.

The chain is built from TRBV4-3 and TRBJ2-2. Per germline, CDR1 LGHNA and CDR2 YSLEER. The CDR3 contains 18 residues. CDR3 region: CASSQDRHGLANTGELFF.

The rearrangement links TRBV27 to TRBJ2-1; the D call from TCRdb, TRBD2, cannot be confirmed without DNA. The CDR3 covers 15 residues. Germline V gives CDR1 MNHEY, CDR2 SMNVEV (reference sequence). The CDR3 sequence: CASSPWEAGWPSQFF.

The chain recombines TRBV28 with TRBJ1-1. The V gene's germline CDR1 is MDHEN and CDR2 SYDVKM. The CDR3 consists of 11 residues. The CDR3 region is CASSFGTEAFF.

The V and J genes are TRBV12-3 or TRBV12-4 and TRBJ2-1. The CDR3 length is 15 residues. CDR3 protein: CASTRTYESYNEQFF.

The V gene is TRBV7-6, the J gene TRBJ2-7; TCRdb selects TRBD1, and the lack of DNA leaves this call unchecked. Germline CDR1 reads SGHVS; CDR2 reads FNYEAQ. The CDR3 has 12 residues. CDR3 amino acids: CASSTGGHEQYF.